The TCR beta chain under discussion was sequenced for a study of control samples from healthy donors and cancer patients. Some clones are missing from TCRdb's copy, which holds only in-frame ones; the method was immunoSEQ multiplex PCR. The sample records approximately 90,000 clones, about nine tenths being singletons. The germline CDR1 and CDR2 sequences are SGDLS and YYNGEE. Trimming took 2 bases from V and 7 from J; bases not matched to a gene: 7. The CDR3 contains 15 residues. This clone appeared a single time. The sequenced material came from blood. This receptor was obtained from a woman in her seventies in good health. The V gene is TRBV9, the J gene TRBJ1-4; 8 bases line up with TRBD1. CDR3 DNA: TGTGCCAGCAGCGTTGGACAGGGTTGGGGTGAAAAACTGTTTTTT. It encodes CASSVGQGWGEKLFF.